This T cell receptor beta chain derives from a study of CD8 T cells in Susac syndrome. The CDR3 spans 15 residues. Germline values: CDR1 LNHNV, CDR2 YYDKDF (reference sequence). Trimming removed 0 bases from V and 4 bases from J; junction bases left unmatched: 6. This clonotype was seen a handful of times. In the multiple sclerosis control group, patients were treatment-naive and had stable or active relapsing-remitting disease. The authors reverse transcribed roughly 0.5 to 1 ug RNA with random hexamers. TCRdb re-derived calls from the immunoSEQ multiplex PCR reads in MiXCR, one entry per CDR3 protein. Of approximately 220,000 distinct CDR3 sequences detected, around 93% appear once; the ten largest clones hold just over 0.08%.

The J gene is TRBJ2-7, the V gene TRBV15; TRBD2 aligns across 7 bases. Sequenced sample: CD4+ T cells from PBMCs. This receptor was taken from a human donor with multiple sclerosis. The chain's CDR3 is CATSRERLAVYEQYF. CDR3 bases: TGTGCCACCAGCAGAGAGAGGCTAGCGGTATACGAGCAGTACTTC.